This passage covers 8 T cell receptor beta chains from one sample sequenced in a study of blood T cell repertoires in COVID-19. Profiling relied on immunoSEQ multiplex PCR, and the TCRdb table lists in-frame clones only, not all of them. The data show about 64,000 clones, more than 75% seen once. Sample: PBMCs or T cells enriched from blood (not recorded which). The receptor set was obtained from a woman between 40 and 50 years old who had recovered from COVID-19.

The V and J genes are TRBV6-5 and TRBJ2-2; D gene uncertain. CDR1 MNHEY and CDR2 SVGAGI come from the germline V gene. The CDR3 consists of 13 residues. V was trimmed by 6 bases and J by 6 bases, leaving 11 bases between them. The CDR3 loop is CASRSRDSGELFF. The CDR3 DNA sequence: TGTGCCAGCAGGAGCCGAGATTCCGGGGAGCTGTTTTTT.

The chain couples TRBV21-1 to TRBJ2-1; the table's D call, TRBD1, has no DNA check behind it. TRBV21-1 is given as a pseudogene. The CDR3 has 17 amino acids. The CDR3 nucleotides are TGTGCCCCTAGCAATTCGATTGTGAGACAGGGCTACAATGAGCAGTTCTTC. It specifies CAPSNSIVRQGYNEQFF.

The gene calls are TRBV19 and TRBJ2-3, with D possibly being TRBD1 (6 bases). V was trimmed by 5 bases and J by 6 bases, leaving 12 bases between them. This CDR3 comprises 13 residues. Germline CDR1 is LNHDA and CDR2 is SQIVND (reference sequence). CDR3 nucleotides: TGTGCCAGTAGTGCCCAACAGGGTGATACGCAGTATTTT. The encoded protein is CASSAQQGDTQYF.

CDR3 in DNA: TGTGCCAGCAGCTACGTAACCAGGGAAAATTCACCCCTCCACTTT. Its protein product is CASSYVTRENSPLHF. V gene TRBV7-2 combines with J gene TRBJ1-6, with D possibly matching TRBD1 (5 bases). Looked up from germline, CDR1 is SGHTA and CDR2 is FQGNSA. The ends were cut back, 4 bases at V and 7 bases at J, with 14 bases in the middle. The CDR3 has 15 residues.

This chain links TRBV7-2 with TRBJ2-5, with 7 bases lining up with TRBD1. Germline V gene lookup returns CDR1 SGHTA and CDR2 FQGNSA. The CDR3 contains 15 residues. With V trimmed by 6 bases and J by 0 bases, 7 bases remained unmatched. CDR3 bases: TGTGCCAGCAGGCCTAGACAGGGAGACCAAGAGACCCAGTACTTC. Amino acid sequence: CASRPRQGDQETQYF.

The rearrangement uses TRBV19 and TRBJ1-4, with TRBD1 matching over 8 bases. The CDR3 length is 16 residues. Losses at the gene ends were 1 base for V and 5 bases for J; bases not matched to a gene: 6. Looked up from germline, CDR1 is LNHDA and CDR2 is SQIVND (reference sequence). CDR3 protein: CASSIGRTGLNEKLFF. CDR3 bases: TGTGCCAGTAGTATAGGGCGGACAGGGTTAAATGAAAAACTGTTTTTT.

This clone was seen just once. The rearrangement uses TRBV12-3 or TRBV12-4 and TRBJ2-1; D might be TRBD2 (5 bases). Trimming removed 6 bases from V and 8 bases from J, with 14 bases in between. The CDR3 runs to 13 residues. DNA of the CDR3: TGTGCCAGCAGATCCGGACTGCCGGATGAGCAGTTCTTC. Translating gives CASRSGLPDEQFF.

Details on this clone: A junction boundary mismatches the germline segment, possibly from a read error. J is TRBJ2-5 and V is TRBV18, with 9 bases fitting TRBD1. This CDR3 contains 14 residues. The germline CDR1 and CDR2 sequences are KGHSH and LQKENI. The chain's CDR3 is CASSPRTGEETQYF. CDR3 in DNA: TGTGCCAGCTCGCCACGGACAGGGGAGGAGACCCAGTACTTC. The full variable domain, in which reference TRBV18 and TRBJ2-5 provide the parts outside the CDR3, is NAGVMQNPRHLVRRRGQEARLRCSPMKGHSHVYWYRQLPEEGLKFMVYLQKENIIDESGMPKERFSAEFPKEGPSILRIQQVVRGDSAAYFCASSPRTGEETQYFGPGTRLLVL.